The 10 T cell receptor beta chains given below trace back to one sample, sequenced in a study of CD8 T cells in ankylosing spondylitis. From the 5' RACE reads, TCRdb called clonotypes with MiXCR, one entry per CDR3 protein. The sample includes just under 550,000 distinct CDR3 sequences, 12% of them seen just once. These TCRs' antigens remain unknown. Study outcomes and limitations: Typical of ankylosing spondylitis blood, it appeared, was a TCR beta motif of eight highly homologous variants.

The material sequenced was blood, either unsorted or a sorted T cell fraction (not recorded which). These receptors originate from a male donor with ankylosing spondylitis.

This clonotype was observed a few times. A read error is possible here, since a much larger clone lies one base away. The CDR3 bases are TGTGCCAGCAGCTGGGGGAGCACTGAAGCTTTCTTT. Protein product: CASSWGSTEAFF. The chain uses TRBV13 and TRBJ1-1, with D perhaps matching TRBD1 (5 bases). The CDR3 spans 12 residues. CDR1 and CDR2 (germline): PRHDT, FYEKMQ (reference sequence). The ends were cut back, 4 bases at V and 4 bases at J, with 7 bases in the middle.

This clonotype appeared many times. The rearrangement links TRBV12-3 or TRBV12-4 to TRBJ1-4, with D possibly being TRBD1 (5 bases). The V end was cut by 5 bases, the J end by 8 bases, with 15 bases between. The CDR3 sequence is 14 residues long. For the CDR3, the DNA is TGTGCCAGCAGTGCCCCGGGCGGGGGGGAAAAACTGTTTTTT. Translation gives CASSAPGGGEKLFF.

This clonotype has more than one count but fewer than ten. V usage is TRBV20-1 and J usage is TRBJ2-1, with TRBD2 identical over 7 bases. CDR3 size: 18 residues. CDR1 and CDR2 from the germline V gene are DFQATT and SNEGSKA (reference sequence). The J segment lost 0 bases and the V segment lost 5 bases, leaving 16 bases of the junction unmatched. The CDR3, as DNA: TGCAGTGCTCGCCCCATTACTAGCGTGGCCTACTCCTACAATGAGCAGTTCTTC. Translation: CSARPITSVAYSYNEQFF.

This clonotype is a singleton in its sample. V usage is TRBV7-8 and J usage is TRBJ2-5; D is undetermined. CDR1 is SGHVS and CDR2 is FQNEAQ in the germline V gene. V shed 1 base and J shed 5 bases, with 17 bases lying between them. The length of the CDR3 is 16 residues. The CDR3 loop reads CASSLGTGPFSETQYF. The CDR3 coding sequence is TGTGCCAGCAGCTTAGGCACCGGACCCTTCTCGGAGACCCAGTACTTC.

This clonotype appeared a few times. This chain joins TRBV29-1 and TRBJ2-7; perhaps TRBD1 as D (6 bases). The V gene's germline CDR1 is SQVTM and CDR2 ANQGSEA. Trimming removed 3 bases at V and 2 bases at J, with 17 bases between. The CDR3 totals 15 residues. The CDR3 DNA follows: TGCAGCGTTGATCGGGACAAAAGCTTCACCTACGAGCAGTACGTC. Protein product: CSVDRDKSFTYEQYV.

This clonotype was detected many times. This chain links TRBV20-1 with TRBJ2-3; 9 positions match TRBD1. V gave up 6 bases and J gave up 4 bases; unmatched junction bases: 5. The germline gives CDR1 DFQATT, CDR2 SNEGSKA (reference sequence). The CDR3 runs 13 residues. CDR3 residues: CSAEDRGPDTQYF. The CDR3 coding sequence is TGCAGTGCGGAGGACAGGGGCCCAGATACGCAGTATTTT.

This clonotype was seen repeatedly, ten times or more. The V and J genes are TRBV20-1 and TRBJ2-5, with 7 nucleotides matching TRBD2. CDR3 length: 13 residues. V was pared by 4 bases and J by 2 bases, with 4 bases of the junction left unmatched. Germline CDR1 and CDR2: DFQATT and SNEGSKA (reference sequence). CDR3 loop: CSATGRGQETQYF. CDR3 nucleotides: TGCAGTGCTACCGGGCGGGGGCAAGAGACCCAGTACTTC.

This chain links TRBV10-3 with TRBJ1-1; D is possibly TRBD1 (5 bases). V was trimmed by 6 bases and J by 1 base, leaving 9 bases between them. Germline V gene sequence: CDR1 ENHRY, CDR2 SYGVKD. The CDR3 totals 13 residues. CDR3 sequence (DNA): TGTGCCATCAGACAAGACAGGAACACTGAAGCTTTCTTT. As protein: CAIRQDRNTEAFF.

The rearrangement uses TRBV29-1 and TRBJ2-2; D is possibly TRBD1 or TRBD2 (6 bases each). Trimming took 3 bases from V and 4 from J, leaving 9 bases between them. CDR3 length: 13 amino acids. Germline assignment: CDR1 SQVTM and CDR2 ANQGSEA. CDR3 residues: CSVDGGGTGELFF. In DNA form, the CDR3 reads TGCAGCGTTGACGGGGGCGGCACCGGGGAGCTGTTTTTT.

The table lists this clonotype with a few counts. The V and J genes are TRBV7-8 and TRBJ1-1; D is possibly TRBD1 (6 bases). V lost 5 bases and J lost 0, with 13 bases in between. The CDR3 is made up of 15 amino acids. The germline V gene has CDR1 SGHVS and CDR2 FQNEAQ. The CDR3 loop is CASSNGQPMNTEAFF. The DNA of the CDR3 is TGTGCCAGCAGCAACGGACAGCCCATGAACACTGAAGCTTTCTTT.